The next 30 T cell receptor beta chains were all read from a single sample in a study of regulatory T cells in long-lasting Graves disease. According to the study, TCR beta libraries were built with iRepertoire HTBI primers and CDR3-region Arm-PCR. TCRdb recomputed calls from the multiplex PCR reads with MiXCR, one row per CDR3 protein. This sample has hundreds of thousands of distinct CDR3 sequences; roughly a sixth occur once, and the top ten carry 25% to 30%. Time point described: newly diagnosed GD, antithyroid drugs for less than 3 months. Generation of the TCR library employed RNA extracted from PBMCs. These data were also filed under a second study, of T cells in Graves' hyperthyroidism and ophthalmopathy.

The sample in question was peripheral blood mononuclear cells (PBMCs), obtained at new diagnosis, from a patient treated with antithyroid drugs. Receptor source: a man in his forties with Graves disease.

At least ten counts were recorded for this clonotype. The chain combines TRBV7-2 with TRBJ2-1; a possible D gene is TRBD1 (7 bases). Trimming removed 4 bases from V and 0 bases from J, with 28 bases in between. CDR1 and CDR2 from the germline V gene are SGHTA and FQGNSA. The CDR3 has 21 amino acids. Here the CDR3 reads CASSSILGSQWTGSSYNEQFF. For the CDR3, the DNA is TGTGCCAGCAGCTCCATTCTCGGGAGCCAATGGACAGGAAGCTCCTACAATGAGCAGTTCTTC.

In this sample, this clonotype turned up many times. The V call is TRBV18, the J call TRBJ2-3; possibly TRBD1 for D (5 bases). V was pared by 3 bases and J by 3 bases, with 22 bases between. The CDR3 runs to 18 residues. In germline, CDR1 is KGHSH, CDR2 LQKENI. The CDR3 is CASSPLNRRARTTDTQYF. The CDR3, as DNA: TGTGCCAGCTCACCGTTGAACCGCAGGGCCCGGACGACAGATACGCAGTATTTT.

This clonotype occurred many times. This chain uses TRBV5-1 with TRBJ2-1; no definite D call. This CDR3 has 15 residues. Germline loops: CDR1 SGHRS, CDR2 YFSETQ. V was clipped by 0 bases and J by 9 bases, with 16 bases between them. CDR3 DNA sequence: TGCGCCAGCAGCTTGGAGGCAGGTCGAGGTGTTGAGCAGTTCTTC. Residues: CASSLEAGRGVEQFF.

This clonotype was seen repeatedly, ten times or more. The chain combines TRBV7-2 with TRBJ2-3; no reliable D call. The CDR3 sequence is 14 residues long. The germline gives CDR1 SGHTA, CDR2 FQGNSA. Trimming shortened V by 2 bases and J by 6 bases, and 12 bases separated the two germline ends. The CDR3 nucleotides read TGTGCCAGCAGCTTAAACTCCTTAGGGGATACGCAGTATTTT. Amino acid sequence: CASSLNSLGDTQYF.

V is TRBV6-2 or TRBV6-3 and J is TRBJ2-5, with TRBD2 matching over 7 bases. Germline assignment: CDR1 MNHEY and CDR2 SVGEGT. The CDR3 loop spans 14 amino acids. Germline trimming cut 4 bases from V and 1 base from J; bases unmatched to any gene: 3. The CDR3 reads CASSWGGIQETQYF. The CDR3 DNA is TGTGCCAGCAGTTGGGGGGGGATCCAAGAGACCCAGTACTTC.

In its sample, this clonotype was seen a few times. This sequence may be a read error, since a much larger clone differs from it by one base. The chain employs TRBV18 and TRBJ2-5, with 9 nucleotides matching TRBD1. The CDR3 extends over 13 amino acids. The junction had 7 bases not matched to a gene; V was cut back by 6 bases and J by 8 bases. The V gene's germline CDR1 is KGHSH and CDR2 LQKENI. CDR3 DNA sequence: TGTGCCAGCTCCGGATGGACAGGGGAAACCCAGTACTTC. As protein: CASSGWTGETQYF.

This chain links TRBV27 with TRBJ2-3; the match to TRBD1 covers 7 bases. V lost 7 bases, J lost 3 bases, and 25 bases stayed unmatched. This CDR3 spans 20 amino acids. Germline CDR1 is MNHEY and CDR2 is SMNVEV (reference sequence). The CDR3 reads CASNSYKQGPRLIHTDTQYF. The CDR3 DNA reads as TGTGCCAGCAATTCCTACAAACAGGGGCCAAGGCTCATTCATACAGATACGCAGTATTTT.

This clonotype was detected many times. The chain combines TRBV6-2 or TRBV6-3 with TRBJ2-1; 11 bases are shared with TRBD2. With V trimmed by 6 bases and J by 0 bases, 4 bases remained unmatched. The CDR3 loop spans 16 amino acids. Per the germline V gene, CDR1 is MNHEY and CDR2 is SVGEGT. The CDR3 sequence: CASRRLAGSSYNEQFF. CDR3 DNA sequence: TGTGCCAGCAGACGACTAGCGGGGAGCTCCTACAATGAGCAGTTCTTC.

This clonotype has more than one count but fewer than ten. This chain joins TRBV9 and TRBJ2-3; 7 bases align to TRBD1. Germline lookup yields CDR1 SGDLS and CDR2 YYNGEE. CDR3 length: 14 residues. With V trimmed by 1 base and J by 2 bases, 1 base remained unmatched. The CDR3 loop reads CASSVTGATDTQYF. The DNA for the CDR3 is TGTGCCAGCAGCGTAACAGGGGCCACAGATACGCAGTATTTT.

The CDR3 reads CASSLGTGAVHEQYF. The CDR3 bases are TGTGCCAGCAGTTTAGGGACAGGGGCGGTCCACGAGCAGTACTTC. The rearrangement joins TRBV28 to TRBJ2-7; 10 bases line up with TRBD1. V shed 2 bases and J 5 bases; nucleotides not matched to a gene: 6. The CDR3 extends over 15 amino acids. Germline V CDR1 and CDR2: MDHEN, SYDVKM.

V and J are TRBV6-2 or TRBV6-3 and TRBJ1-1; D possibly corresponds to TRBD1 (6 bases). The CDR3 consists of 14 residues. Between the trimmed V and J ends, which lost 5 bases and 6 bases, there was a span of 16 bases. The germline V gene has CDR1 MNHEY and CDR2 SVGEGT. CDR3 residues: CASSTYREAAEAFF. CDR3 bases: TGTGCCAGCAGTACTTACAGGGAGGCGGCTGAAGCTTTCTTT.

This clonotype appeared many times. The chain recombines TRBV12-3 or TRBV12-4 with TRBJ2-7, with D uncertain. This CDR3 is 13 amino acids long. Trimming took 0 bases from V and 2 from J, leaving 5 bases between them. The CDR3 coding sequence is TGTGCCAGCAGTTTAGCCGTTACCTACGAGCAGTACTTC. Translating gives CASSLAVTYEQYF.

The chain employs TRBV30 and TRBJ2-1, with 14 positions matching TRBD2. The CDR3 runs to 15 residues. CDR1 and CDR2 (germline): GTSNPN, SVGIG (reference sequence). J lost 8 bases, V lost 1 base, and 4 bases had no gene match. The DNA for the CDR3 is TGTGCCTGGAGTGAGGGACTAGCGGGAGCCTATGAGCAGTTCTTC. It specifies CAWSEGLAGAYEQFF.

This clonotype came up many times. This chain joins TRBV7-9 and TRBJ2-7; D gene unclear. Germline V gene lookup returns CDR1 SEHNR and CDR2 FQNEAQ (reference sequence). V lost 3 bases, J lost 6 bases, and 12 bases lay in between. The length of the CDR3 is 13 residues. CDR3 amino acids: CASSFHGAAEQYF. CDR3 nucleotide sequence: TGTGCCAGCAGCTTTCACGGCGCGGCCGAGCAGTACTTC. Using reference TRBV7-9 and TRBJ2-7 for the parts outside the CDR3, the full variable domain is DTGVSQNPRHKITKRGQNVTFRCDPISEHNRLYWYRQTLGQGPEFLTYFQNEAQLEKSRLLSDRFSAERPKGSFSTLEIQRTEQGDSAMYLCASSFHGAAEQYFGPGTRLTVT.

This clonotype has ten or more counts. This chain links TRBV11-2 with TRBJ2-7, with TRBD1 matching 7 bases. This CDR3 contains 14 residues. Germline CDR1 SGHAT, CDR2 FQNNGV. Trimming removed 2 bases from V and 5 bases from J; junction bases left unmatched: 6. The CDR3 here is CASSLNRGLNEQYF. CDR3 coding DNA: TGTGCCAGCAGCTTAAATAGGGGGCTGAACGAGCAGTACTTC.

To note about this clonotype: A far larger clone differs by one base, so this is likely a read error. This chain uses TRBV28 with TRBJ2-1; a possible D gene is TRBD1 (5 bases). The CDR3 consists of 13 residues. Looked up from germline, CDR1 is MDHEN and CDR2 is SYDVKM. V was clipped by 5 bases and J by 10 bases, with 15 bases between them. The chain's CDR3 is CASSVDRPYEQFF. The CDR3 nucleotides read TGTGCCAGCAGTGTCGACAGACCCTACGAGCAGTTCTTC.

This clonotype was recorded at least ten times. As DNA, the CDR3 is TGTGCCAGCAGCTTATACTCGGGTCAGCCCCAGCATTTT. It is translated as CASSLYSGQPQHF. The rearrangement joins TRBV7-2 to TRBJ1-5; D gene uncertain. CDR1 and CDR2 from the germline V gene are SGHTA and FQGNSA. The V end was cut by 2 bases, the J end by 6 bases, with 8 bases between. This CDR3 comprises 13 residues.

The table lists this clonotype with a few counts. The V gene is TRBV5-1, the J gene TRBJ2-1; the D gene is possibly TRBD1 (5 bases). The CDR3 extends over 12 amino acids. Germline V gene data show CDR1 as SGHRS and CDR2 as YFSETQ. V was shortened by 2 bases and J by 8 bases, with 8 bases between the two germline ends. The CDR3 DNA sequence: TGCGCCAGCAGCTTCAGGGTTGATGAGCAGTTCTTC. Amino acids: CASSFRVDEQFF.

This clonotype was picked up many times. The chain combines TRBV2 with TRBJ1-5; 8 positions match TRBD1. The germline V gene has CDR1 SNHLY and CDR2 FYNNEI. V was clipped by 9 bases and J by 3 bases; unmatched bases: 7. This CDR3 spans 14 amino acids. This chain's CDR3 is CASGQGYPNQPQHF. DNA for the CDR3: TGTGCCAGTGGACAGGGATATCCCAATCAGCCCCAGCATTTT.

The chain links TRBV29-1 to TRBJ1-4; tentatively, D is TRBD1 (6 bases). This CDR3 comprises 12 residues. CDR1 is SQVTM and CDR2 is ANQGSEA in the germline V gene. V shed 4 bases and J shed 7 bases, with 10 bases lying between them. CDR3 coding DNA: TGCAGCGTTGCGGACAGAGTTGAAAAACTGTTTTTT. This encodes CSVADRVEKLFF.

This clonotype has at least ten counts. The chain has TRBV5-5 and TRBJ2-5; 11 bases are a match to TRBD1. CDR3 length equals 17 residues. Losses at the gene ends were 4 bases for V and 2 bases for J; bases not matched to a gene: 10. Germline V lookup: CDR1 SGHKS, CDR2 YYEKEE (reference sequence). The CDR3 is CASSAFWTGGYQETQYF. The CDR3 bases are TGTGCCAGCAGCGCTTTTTGGACAGGGGGCTATCAAGAGACCCAGTACTTC.

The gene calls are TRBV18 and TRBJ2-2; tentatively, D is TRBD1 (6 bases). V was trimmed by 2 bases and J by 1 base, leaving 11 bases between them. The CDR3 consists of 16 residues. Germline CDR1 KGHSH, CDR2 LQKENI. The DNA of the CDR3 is TGTGCCAGCTCACCAAGCGACAGGCGGAACACCGGGGAGCTGTTTTTT. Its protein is CASSPSDRRNTGELFF. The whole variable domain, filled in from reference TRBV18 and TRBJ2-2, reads NAGVMQNPRHLVRRRGQEARLRCSPMKGHSHVYWYRQLPEEGLKFMVYLQKENIIDESGMPKERFSAEFPKEGPSILRIQQVVRGDSAAYFCASSPSDRRNTGELFFGEGSRLTVL.

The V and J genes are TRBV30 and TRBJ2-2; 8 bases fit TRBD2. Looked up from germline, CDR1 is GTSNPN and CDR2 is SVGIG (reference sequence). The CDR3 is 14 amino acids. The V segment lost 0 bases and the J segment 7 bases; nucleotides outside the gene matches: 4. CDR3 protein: CAWSVAGASGELFF. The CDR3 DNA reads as TGTGCCTGGAGTGTAGCGGGGGCCAGCGGGGAGCTGTTTTTT.

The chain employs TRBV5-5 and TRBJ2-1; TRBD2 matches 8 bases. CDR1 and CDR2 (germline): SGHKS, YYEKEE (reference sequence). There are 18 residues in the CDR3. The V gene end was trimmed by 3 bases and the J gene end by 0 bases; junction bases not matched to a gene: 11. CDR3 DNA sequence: TGTGCCAGCAGCTCGGGGGGGTCCCCGTCAAGCTCCTACAATGAGCAGTTCTTC. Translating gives CASSSGGSPSSSYNEQFF.

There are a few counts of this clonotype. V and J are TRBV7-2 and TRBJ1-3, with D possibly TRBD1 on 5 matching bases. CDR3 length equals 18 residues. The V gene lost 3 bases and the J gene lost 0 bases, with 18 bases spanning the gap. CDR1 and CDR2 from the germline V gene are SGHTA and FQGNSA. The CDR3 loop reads CASSLYAGGGSSGNTIYF. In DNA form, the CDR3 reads TGTGCCAGCAGCTTGTATGCTGGGGGAGGGAGCTCTGGAAACACCATATATTTT.

This chain's CDR3 is CSARTGGLQPQHF. The DNA for the CDR3 is TGCAGTGCAAGGACAGGAGGGTTGCAGCCCCAGCATTTT. V is TRBV20-1 and J is TRBJ1-5, with 7 bases that match TRBD1. Per germline, CDR1 DFQATT and CDR2 SNEGSKA (reference sequence). The CDR3 loop spans 13 amino acids. V shed 6 bases, J shed 7 bases, and the junction held 9 bases outside the gene matches.

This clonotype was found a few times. The DNA for the CDR3 is TGCGCCAGCAGCTTGGTTGTGTCTTTCCAAGAGACCCAGTACTTC. Translating it yields CASSLVVSFQETQYF. V is TRBV5-1 and J is TRBJ2-5; D is ambiguous. This CDR3 region has 15 residues. Trimming shortened V by 0 bases and J by 1 base, and 10 bases separated the two germline ends. The V gene's germline CDR1 is SGHRS and CDR2 YFSETQ.

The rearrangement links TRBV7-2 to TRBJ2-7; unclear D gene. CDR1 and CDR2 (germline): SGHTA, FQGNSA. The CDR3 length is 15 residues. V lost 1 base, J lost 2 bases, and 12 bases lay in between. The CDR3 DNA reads TGTGCCAGCAGCTTAGAAGGTGCCTCGCCCTACGAGCAGTACTTC. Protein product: CASSLEGASPYEQYF.

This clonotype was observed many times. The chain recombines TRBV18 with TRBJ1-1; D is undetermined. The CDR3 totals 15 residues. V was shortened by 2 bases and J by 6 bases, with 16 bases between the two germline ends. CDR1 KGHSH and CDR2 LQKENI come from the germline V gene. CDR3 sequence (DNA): TGTGCCAGCTCACCAGGGTCAGCCAGTGAGGCTGAAGCTTTCTTT. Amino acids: CASSPGSASEAEAFF.

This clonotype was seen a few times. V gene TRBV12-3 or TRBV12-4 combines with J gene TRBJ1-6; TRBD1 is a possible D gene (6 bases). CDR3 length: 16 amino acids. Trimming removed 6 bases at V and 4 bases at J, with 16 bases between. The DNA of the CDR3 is TGTGCCAGCAGGGATACAGGGCAACCGTATAATTCACCCCTCCACTTT. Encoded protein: CASRDTGQPYNSPLHF.